Each of the 32 T cell receptor delta chains below was sequenced from the same sample in a study of gamma-delta chains in newborns, infants, children. TCRdb called clones anew from the reads with CATT. The sample includes approximately 8,000 delta-chain clones, 1.5% to 2% of them seen just once. The sequenced sample was blood. These receptors were taken from a child who was a newborn, infant or young child, either healthy, febrile or measles-vaccinated (not recorded which).

This clone ranks as medium-sized. The sample holds other DNA sequences that translate to the same CDR3. The chain is built from TRDV1 and TRDJ3; 11 nucleotides line up with TRDD3. Germline CDR1 TSWWSYY, CDR2 QGS. V lost 9 bases to trimming and J lost 5 bases; unmatched junction nucleotides: 12. The CDR3 loop spans 18 amino acids. In nucleotides, the CDR3 is TGTGCTCTCCTTTCGGGACTGGGGGATAAGCGGGACACCCGACAGATGTTTTTC. Encoded protein: CALLSGLGDKRDTRQMFF.

This clone was seen a handful of times. The translation of this DNA and the TCRdb protein of a much larger clone differ at residue 11, probably owing to a read error; the protein shown here is translated from the DNA. The CDR3 DNA sequence: TGTGCCTGTGACACCGTAACGGGGACCCTCCCCTGGGACACCCGACAGATGTTTTTC. Translation gives CACDTVTGTLPWDTRQMFF. The gene calls are TRDV2 and TRDJ3, with D possibly matching TRDD3 (5 bases). This CDR3 is 19 amino acids long. Deletions cut 0 bases from V and 2 bases from J, with 16 bases between. Germline V lookup: CDR1 GEAIGNYY, CDR2 EKD.

J is TRDJ1 and V is TRAV29/DV5; 11 bases are shared with TRDD3. With 3 bases clipped from V and 10 bases from J, the junction kept 29 bases outside the gene matches. This CDR3 spans 20 amino acids. Per germline, CDR1 NSMFDY and CDR2 ISSIKDK. The CDR3 bases are TGTGCAGCAAACCTCTATACACTTCCGGAGCCGAGACTGGGGGATAATGGACTCATCTTT. Translating gives CAANLYTLPEPRLGDNGLIF.

By sample fraction, this clone is medium-sized (0.01 to 0.1%). The gene calls are TRDV2 and TRDJ3; D may be TRDD3 (5 bases). Germline-derived CDR1 and CDR2 are GEAIGNYY and EKD. This CDR3 is 18 amino acids long. V lost 1 base to trimming and J lost 0 bases, with 12 bases between them. The chain's CDR3 is CACDTWGPNSWDTRQMFF. The CDR3 bases are TGTGCCTGTGACACTTGGGGACCTAACTCCTGGGACACCCGACAGATGTTTTTC.

This clone was picked up a small number of times. The protein TCRdb gives is from a much larger clone and does not agree with this DNA's translation at residue 6, likely a read error; the protein shown here comes from the DNA. The V call is TRDV2, the J call TRDJ1, with D possibly matching TRDD3 (6 bases). This CDR3 spans 15 amino acids. Germline assignment: CDR1 GEAIGNYY and CDR2 EKD. Trimming cost V 1 base and J 1 base, with 12 bases left between them. The CDR3 DNA reads as TGTGCCTGTGACACGATGGGGATCCCCACCGATAAACTCATCTTT. It specifies CACDTMGIPTDKLIF.

This clone was counted a few times. TCRdb's protein for this DNA is that of a much larger clone and differs from the translation at residue 13, likely a read error; the protein shown is the DNA translation. This sequence joins TRDV2 and TRDJ3; 13 bases match TRDD3. CDR3 size: 20 residues. Germline CDR1 is GEAIGNYY and CDR2 is EKD. The chain's CDR3 is CACDTVYWGIRSRDTRQMFF. CDR3 sequence (DNA): TGTGCCTGTGACACCGTGTACTGGGGGATACGCTCCCGGGACACCCGACAGATGTTTTTC.

The chain joins TRDV2 to TRDJ1; 8 bases line up with TRDD3. Trimming at V came to 1 base and at J to 0 bases, leaving 6 bases not matched to a gene. Germline-derived CDR1 and CDR2 are GEAIGNYY and EKD. The CDR3 is made up of 16 amino acids. The CDR3 loop reads CACDTRGGGYTDKLIF. The CDR3 region has the DNA TGTGCCTGTGACACTCGAGGTGGGGGATACACCGATAAACTCATCTTT.

This clone was found a few times. A far larger clone is one nucleotide away, so this likely arose from a read error. Other DNA sequences within the sample encode an identical CDR3. This sequence joins TRDV2 and TRDJ3; 9 bases fit TRDD3. Germline values: CDR1 GEAIGNYY, CDR2 EKD. The CDR3 has 19 amino acids. This CDR3 reads CACDTWGYDSSWDTRQMFF. As DNA, the CDR3 is TGTGCCTGTGACACGTGGGGATACGACAGCTCCTGGGACACCCGGCAGATGTTTTTC.

About this clone itself: The protein in TCRdb stems from a much larger clone and differs at residue 5 from this DNA's translation, likely a read error; here the protein is translated from the DNA. The chain employs TRDV2 and TRDJ3; a possible D gene is TRDD3 (6 bases). The germline CDR1 and CDR2 sequences are GEAIGNYY and EKD. This CDR3 is 18 amino acids long. The V end was cut by 3 bases, the J end by 2 bases, with 16 bases between. DNA of the CDR3: TGTGCCTGTGACCCTAGGGGATTTAGTCCCTGGGACACCCGACAGATGTTTTTC. Translated, it gives CACDPRGFSPWDTRQMFF.

Of note for this clone: A far larger clone is one nucleotide away, so this likely arose from a read error. The V call is TRDV2, the J call TRDJ3; 8 bases line up with TRDD3. This CDR3 is built from 19 residues. Germline V gene lookup returns CDR1 GEAIGNYY and CDR2 EKD. With V trimmed by 2 bases and J by 0 bases, 8 bases remained unmatched. The CDR3 DNA follows: TGTGCCTGTGACAAAGTACTGGGGGTTGTCTCCTGGGACACCCGACAGATGTTTTTC. Translated, it gives CACDKVLGVVSWDTRQMFF.

The rearrangement uses TRDV1 and TRDJ1; possibly TRDD2 for D (5 bases). The V end lost 3 bases, the J end lost 0 bases, and 17 bases lay between the germline ends. The CDR3 runs to 17 residues. Germline values: CDR1 TSWWSYY, CDR2 QGS. CDR3 DNA sequence: TGTGCTCTTGGGGACCCCTTTCCTTACCCCTACACCGATAAACTCATCTTT. Protein sequence: CALGDPFPYPYTDKLIF.

In this sample, this clone turned up a few times. V is TRDV1 and J is TRDJ1; 11 nucleotides agree with TRDD3. With V trimmed by 2 bases and J by 3 bases, 20 bases remained unmatched. The CDR3 spans 21 residues. CDR1 TSWWSYY and CDR2 QGS come from the germline V gene. The CDR3 nucleotides are TGTGCTCTTGGGGAAACAGGTCCTACTCTGGGGGATACTTGTTTCGCCGATAAACTCATCTTT. Translation: CALGETGPTLGDTCFADKLIF.

The sample holds a few counts of this clone. TCRdb's protein does not match the DNA translation at residue 14; the protein provided is translated from the DNA. In DNA, the CDR3 is TGTGCTCTTGGGGAACTGAGCCGAAGATTTGGGGGATCCATCACCGATAAACTCATCTTT. This sequence encodes CALGELSRRFGGSITDKLIF. The chain combines TRDV1 with TRDJ1; 8 nucleotides line up with TRDD3. V lost 0 bases and J lost 1; bases outside the gene matches: 16. Germline CDR1 and CDR2: TSWWSYY and QGS. The length of the CDR3 is 20 residues.

This clone occurred a few times. The rearrangement links TRDV1 to TRDJ1; D call uncertain. The CDR3 extends over 13 amino acids. CDR1 and CDR2 (germline): TSWWSYY, QGS. V was cut by 1 base and J by 1 base, with 4 bases left in between. The CDR3 reads CALGEHLTDKLIF. CDR3 coding DNA: TGTGCTCTTGGGGAACACCTCACCGATAAACTCATCTTT.

Regarding this clone: TCRdb's entry gives the protein of a much larger clone, which mismatches this DNA's translation at residue 13, likely from a read error; the protein reported here is translated from the DNA. The chain uses TRDV2 and TRDJ1; 8 bases match TRDD3. CDR3 length equals 15 residues. CDR1 and CDR2 (germline): GEAIGNYY, EKD. CDR3 loop: CACDSTGGNTDKPIF. In DNA, the CDR3 is TGTGCCTGTGACAGTACTGGGGGTAACACCGATAAACCCATCTTT.

This clone rates as medium-sized. At the DNA level, this CDR3 is encoded by other sequences in the same sample as well. The chain couples TRDV1 to TRDJ1; 10 bases fit TRDD3. Germline V gene data show CDR1 as TSWWSYY and CDR2 as QGS. The CDR3 has 17 residues. V gave up 0 bases and J gave up 6 bases; unmatched junction bases: 10. CDR3 nucleotides: TGTGCTCTTGGGGAACTAAGCACTGGGGGATGTCATCATAAACTCATCTTT. This sequence encodes CALGELSTGGCHHKLIF.

This clone was counted a few times. The protein TCRdb gives is from a much larger clone and does not agree with this DNA's translation at residue 5, likely a read error; the protein shown here comes from the DNA. CDR3 nucleotide sequence: TGTGCCTGTGACGCCGGCTGGGCCTCCTGGGACACCCGACAGATGTTTTTC. Translation gives CACDAGWASWDTRQMFF. J is TRDJ3 and V is TRDV2, with D possibly being TRDD3 (5 bases). With 3 bases removed from V and 0 bases from J, the gap between germline ends came to 11 bases. Germline CDR1 reads GEAIGNYY; CDR2 reads EKD. This CDR3 spans 17 amino acids.

The chain uses TRDV1 and TRDJ1; 9 nucleotides agree with TRDD3. This CDR3 comprises 21 residues. With 3 bases clipped from V and 8 bases from J, the junction kept 28 bases outside the gene matches. CDR1 TSWWSYY and CDR2 QGS come from the germline V gene. The DNA for the CDR3 is TGTGCTCTTGGGGATGGCCTTCCCACACTAGGGTCGGTACTGGGGGACAAAAAACTCATCTTT. Amino acid sequence: CALGDGLPTLGSVLGDKKLIF.

DNA for the CDR3: TGTGCTCTCGTCGACCGCGTCGGTACTGGGGGATACGCAATGTCGCACACCGATAAACTCATCTTT. This encodes CALVDRVGTGGYAMSHTDKLIF. This chain joins TRDV1 and TRDJ1; TRDD3 matches at 13 bases. TCRdb offers no J gene call, so here the DNA was matched to germline to obtain one. The length of the CDR3 is 22 residues. V dropped 9 bases and J dropped 0; count of bases not matched to a gene: 25. CDR1 and CDR2 from the germline V gene are TSWWSYY and QGS.

By share, this clone ranks as medium-sized. The chain uses TRDV3 and TRDJ1; possible D gene TRDD3, 6 bases. V lost 3 bases and J 0 bases, leaving 17 bases between the germline ends. There are 15 residues in the CDR3. CDR1 and CDR2 (germline): TVYSNPD, GDNSRS (reference sequence). In DNA, the CDR3 is TGTGCCTTCCGTTGGCGGGGGAAGTACACCGATAAACTCATCTTT. As protein: CAFRWRGKYTDKLIF. Full variable domain (outside the CDR3, taken from reference TRDV3 and TRDJ1): CDKVTQSSPDQTVASGSEVVLLCTYDTVYSNPDLFWYRIRPDYSFQFVFYGDNSRSEGADFTQGRFSVKHILTQKAFHLVISPVRTEDSATYYCAFRWRGKYTDKLIFGKGTRVTVEP.

This clone is medium-sized. The chain employs TRDV1 and TRDJ1, with D maybe TRDD2 (9 bases). V gave up 1 base and J gave up 0 bases, with 18 bases separating them. CDR3 size: 18 residues. The germline V gene encodes CDR1 TSWWSYY and CDR2 QGS. In nucleotides, the CDR3 is TGTGCTCTTGGGGAACATCCCTTCCTACTGGGGGACACCGATAAACTCATCTTT. Translating gives CALGEHPFLLGDTDKLIF.

With regard to this clone: TCRdb records a much larger clone's protein for this DNA, with a difference at residue 4 that likely arises from a read error; the protein given is the translation of the DNA. The V and J genes are TRDV2 and TRDJ1; D tentatively fits TRDD2 or TRDD3 (5 bases each). The CDR3 totals 19 residues. Germline lookup yields CDR1 GEAIGNYY and CDR2 EKD. In DNA form, the CDR3 reads TGTGCCTGTGGCACCGTCTGGGCCTACGGGGCAAAGTACACCGATAAACTCATCTTT. It encodes CACGTVWAYGAKYTDKLIF.

About this clone itself: At one end, the junction sequence differs from germline, possibly due to a read error. The rearrangement uses TRDV1 and TRDJ1; D is tentatively TRDD2 or TRDD3 (6 bases each). The CDR3 spans 20 residues. The germline V gene encodes CDR1 TSWWSYY and CDR2 QGS. The CDR3 reads CAFGELHGLPAVGDTDKLIF. CDR3 bases: TGTGCTTTTGGGGAATTACATGGCCTTCCAGCGGTGGGGGACACCGATAAACTCATCTTT.

In its sample, this clone was seen a few times. This sequence may be a read error, since a much larger clone differs from it by one base. The sample holds other DNA sequences that translate to the same CDR3. This rearrangement joins TRDV1 to TRDJ1; 7 nucleotides align to TRDD3. CDR3 length: 19 residues. Germline CDR1 and CDR2: TSWWSYY and QGS. This chain's CDR3 is CALGELLSVTGATTDKLIF. The CDR3 bases are TGTGCTCTTGGGGAACTTCTGTCGGTTACTGGGGCCACCACCGACAAACTCATCTTT.

This clone is categorized as medium-sized. The rearrangement joins TRDV1 to TRDJ1, with D perhaps TRDD3 (5 bases). The CDR3 contains 15 residues. In germline, CDR1 is TSWWSYY, CDR2 QGS. Trimming pared 2 bases from V and 10 bases from J, leaving 20 bases between. The CDR3 here is CALGEFRNYRGGLIF. CDR3 nucleotides: TGTGCTCTTGGGGAATTCCGGAACTACAGGGGAGGACTCATCTTT.

In the case of this clone: Since a much larger clone is just one base distant, this may be a read error. The rearrangement uses TRDV1 and TRDJ3; 9 nucleotides align to TRDD3. Germline-derived CDR1 and CDR2 are TSWWSYY and QGS. The CDR3 has 21 amino acids. DNA for the CDR3: TGTGCTCTTGGTTCTACGTTACGGGGATACGCGAGTACCTGGGACACCCGACAGATATTTTTC. It codes for CALGSTLRGYASTWDTRQIFF.

This clone is termed medium-sized. J is TRDJ1 and V is TRDV2; D gene ambiguous. The V end lost 1 base, the J end lost 6 bases, and 8 bases lay between the germline ends. Germline loops: CDR1 GEAIGNYY, CDR2 EKD. This CDR3 is 12 amino acids long. The CDR3 is CACDTTSHKLIF. In DNA, the CDR3 is TGTGCCTGTGACACGACCTCTCATAAACTCATCTTT.

As to this clone: TCRdb records a much larger clone's protein for this DNA, with a difference at residue 13 that likely arises from a read error; the protein given is the translation of the DNA. The chain has TRDV1 and TRDJ1; the match to TRDD2 covers 9 bases. The length of the CDR3 is 20 residues. V trimming: 0 bases; J trimming: 3 bases; junction bases outside the gene matches: 17. CDR1 is TSWWSYY and CDR2 is QGS in the germline V gene. CDR3 coding DNA: TGTGCTCTTGGGGAACTACCCTTCCTACCGTACTGGGTGATCCCCGATAAACTCATCTTT. Translated, it gives CALGELPFLPYWVIPDKLIF.

This clone ranks as medium-sized. The chain couples TRDV1 to TRDJ1, with D tentatively TRDD3 (5 bases). Germline loops: CDR1 TSWWSYY, CDR2 QGS. Trimming took 5 bases from V and 2 from J, leaving 15 bases between them. The length of the CDR3 is 15 residues. CDR3 region: CALGFSLRGTDKLIF. The CDR3 DNA reads as TGTGCTCTTGGGTTTTCCCTTAGGGGGACCGATAAACTCATCTTT.

This clone was counted only a few times. Different DNA sequences within this sample yield the same CDR3. This chain connects TRDV1 to TRDJ1, with 10 bases lining up with TRDD3. There are 24 residues in the CDR3. The ends lost 3 bases at V and 8 bases at J; junction bases unmatched: 36. The germline V gene encodes CDR1 TSWWSYY and CDR2 QGS. The CDR3 coding sequence is TGTGCTCTTGGGGACGAAAGACTTATCCTAAGCGTATCGAAGGGGGATACGCGGGATGGGAAACTCATCTTT. Its translation is CALGDERLILSVSKGDTRDGKLIF.

For this clone: A far larger clone differs by one base, so this is likely a read error. The J gene call is TRDJ1, but no V gene call exists; the D call TRDD3 from the table was never checked on the DNA. CDR3 length: 15 amino acids. In nucleotides, the CDR3 is TGTGCCTGTGACACGGTGGGGATCCCCGCCGATAAACTCATCTTT. Protein: CACDTVGIPADKLIF.

Concerning this clone itself: This sequence is one base from a far larger clone and is likely a read error. CDR3 protein: CACDRVLGVISWDTRQMFF. The CDR3 DNA reads TGTGCCTGTGACAGAGTACTGGGGGTCATCTCCTGGGACACCCGACAGATGTTTTTC. The chain couples TRDV2 to TRDJ3; TRDD3 matches at 8 bases. The germline gives CDR1 GEAIGNYY, CDR2 EKD. J was trimmed by 0 bases and V by 2 bases; bases with no gene match: 8. The CDR3 spans 19 residues.